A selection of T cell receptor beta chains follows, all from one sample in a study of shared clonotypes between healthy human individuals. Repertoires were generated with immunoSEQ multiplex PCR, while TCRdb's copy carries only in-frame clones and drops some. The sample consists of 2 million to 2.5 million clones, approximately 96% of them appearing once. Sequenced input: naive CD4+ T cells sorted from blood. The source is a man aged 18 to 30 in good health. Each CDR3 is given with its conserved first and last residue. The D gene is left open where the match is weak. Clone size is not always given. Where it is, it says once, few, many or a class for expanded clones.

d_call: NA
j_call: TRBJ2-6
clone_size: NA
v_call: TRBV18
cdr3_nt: TGTGCCAGCTCACCAACAGCATATAGCTCTGGGGCCAACGTCCTGACTTTC
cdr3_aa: CASSPTAYSSGANVLTF

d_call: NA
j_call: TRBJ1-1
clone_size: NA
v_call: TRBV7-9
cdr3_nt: TGTGCCATCAACTCAAAGGTCGGTGCAGGCTTGGTAAACGAAGCTTTCTTT
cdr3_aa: CAINSKVGAGLVNEAFF

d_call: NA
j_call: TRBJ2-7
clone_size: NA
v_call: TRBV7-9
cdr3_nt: TGTGCCAGCAGCTGGACCGGGACAAACTCCTACGAGCAGTACTTC
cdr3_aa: CASSWTGTNSYEQYF

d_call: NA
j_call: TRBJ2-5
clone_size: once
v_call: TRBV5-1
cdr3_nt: TGCGCCAGCAGCTCCCCAGTGAGAGAGACCCAGTACTTC
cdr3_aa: CASSSPVRETQYF

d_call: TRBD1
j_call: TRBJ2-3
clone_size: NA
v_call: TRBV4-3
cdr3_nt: TGCGCCAGCAGCCAAAGGGACAGGGGCACAGATACGCAGTATTTT
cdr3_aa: CASSQRDRGTDTQYF

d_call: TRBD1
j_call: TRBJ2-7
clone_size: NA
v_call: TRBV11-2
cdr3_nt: TGTGCCAGCAGCATAACAGGGGTTAGCTCCTACGAGCAGTACTTC
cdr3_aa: CASSITGVSSYEQYF

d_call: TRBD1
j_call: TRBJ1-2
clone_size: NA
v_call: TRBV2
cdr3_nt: TGTGCCAGCAGTGCAGGACAGGGAGCTAACTATGGCTACACCTTC
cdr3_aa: CASSAGQGANYGYTF

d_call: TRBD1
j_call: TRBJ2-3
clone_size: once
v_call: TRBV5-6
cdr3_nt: TGTGCCAGCAGCTTGGCCGGGACAGGGGGGTATTTT
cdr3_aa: CASSLAGTGGYF

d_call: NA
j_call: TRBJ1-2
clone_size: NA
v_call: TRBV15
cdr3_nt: TGTGCCACCAGCAGAGAGTATGGGTTTGGCTACACCTTC
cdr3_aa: CATSREYGFGYTF

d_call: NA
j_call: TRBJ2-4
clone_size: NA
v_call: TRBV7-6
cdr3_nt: TGTGCCAGCAGCTCGGGACTTATAGAAAACATTCAGTACTTC
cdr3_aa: CASSSGLIENIQYF

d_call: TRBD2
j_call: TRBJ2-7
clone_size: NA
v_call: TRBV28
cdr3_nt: TGTGCCAGCAGTTTACGGGCAGGGAGGGAGTACTTC
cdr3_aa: CASSLRAGREYF

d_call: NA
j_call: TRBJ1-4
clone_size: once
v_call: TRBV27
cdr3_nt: TGTGCCAGCAGTGCCGTGATTGCAACTAATGAAAAACTGTTTTTT
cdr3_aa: CASSAVIATNEKLFF

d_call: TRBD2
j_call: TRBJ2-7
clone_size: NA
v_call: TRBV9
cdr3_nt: TGTGCCAGCAGCGCCGGACCGGGGACTAGCAACGTTGGCGAGCAGTACTTC
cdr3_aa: CASSAGPGTSNVGEQYF

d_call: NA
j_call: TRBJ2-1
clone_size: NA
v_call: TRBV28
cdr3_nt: TGTGCCAGCAGCCTTCGGCCCTTCTACAATGAGCAGTTCTTC
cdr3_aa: CASSLRPFYNEQFF

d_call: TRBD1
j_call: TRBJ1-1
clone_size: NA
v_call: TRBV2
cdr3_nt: TGTGCCAGCAGGCTGGACAGGGGGCCTAACCAAGGGACTGAAGCTTTCTTT
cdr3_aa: CASRLDRGPNQGTEAFF

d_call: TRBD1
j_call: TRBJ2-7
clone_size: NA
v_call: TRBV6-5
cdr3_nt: TGTGCCAGCAAGAGGACAGGGGGGGACTCCTACGAGCAGTACTTC
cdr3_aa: CASKRTGGDSYEQYF

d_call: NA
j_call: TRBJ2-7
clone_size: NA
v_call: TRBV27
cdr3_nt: TGTGCCAGCAGGCAGGGAGAGAGCTCCTACGAGCAGTACTTC
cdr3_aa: CASRQGESSYEQYF

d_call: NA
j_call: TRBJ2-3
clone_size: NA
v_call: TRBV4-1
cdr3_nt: TGCGCCAGCAGCCAACCGACGACAGCGGAAATCACAGATACGCAGTATTTT
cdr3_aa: CASSQPTTAEITDTQYF

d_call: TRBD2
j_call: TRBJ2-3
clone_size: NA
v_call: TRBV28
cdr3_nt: TGTGCCAGCCATAGCGGGGGGACCTCAGATACGCAGTATTTT
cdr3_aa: CASHSGGTSDTQYF